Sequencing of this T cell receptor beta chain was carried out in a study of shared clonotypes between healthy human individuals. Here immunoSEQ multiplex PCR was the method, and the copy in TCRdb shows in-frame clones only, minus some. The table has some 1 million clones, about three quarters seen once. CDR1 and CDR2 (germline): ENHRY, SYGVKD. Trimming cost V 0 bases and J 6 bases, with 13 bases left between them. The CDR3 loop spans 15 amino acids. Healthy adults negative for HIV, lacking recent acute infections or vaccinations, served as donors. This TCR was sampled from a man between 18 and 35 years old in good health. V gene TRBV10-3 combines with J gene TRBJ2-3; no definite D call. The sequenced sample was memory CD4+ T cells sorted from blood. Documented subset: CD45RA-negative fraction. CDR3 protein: CAISESKRDRDTQYF. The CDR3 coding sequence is TGTGCCATCAGTGAGTCGAAGCGTGATAGGGATACGCAGTATTTT.